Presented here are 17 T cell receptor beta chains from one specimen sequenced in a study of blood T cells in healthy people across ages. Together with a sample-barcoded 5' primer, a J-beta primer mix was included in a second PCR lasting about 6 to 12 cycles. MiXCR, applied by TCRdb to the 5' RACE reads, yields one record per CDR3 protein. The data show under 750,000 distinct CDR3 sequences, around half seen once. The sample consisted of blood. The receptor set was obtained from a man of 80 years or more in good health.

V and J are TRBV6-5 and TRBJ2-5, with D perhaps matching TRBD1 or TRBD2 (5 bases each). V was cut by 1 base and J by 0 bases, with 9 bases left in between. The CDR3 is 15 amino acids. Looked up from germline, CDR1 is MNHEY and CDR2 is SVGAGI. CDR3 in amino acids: CASSYWDRYQETQYF. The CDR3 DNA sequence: TGTGCCAGCAGTTACTGGGACCGCTACCAAGAGACCCAGTACTTC.

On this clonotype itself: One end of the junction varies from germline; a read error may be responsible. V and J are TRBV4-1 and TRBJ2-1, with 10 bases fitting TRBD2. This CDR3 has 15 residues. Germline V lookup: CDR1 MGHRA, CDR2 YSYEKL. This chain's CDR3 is CACSQGLAGDNEQFF. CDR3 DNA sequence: TGCGCCTGCAGCCAAGGTCTAGCGGGGGACAATGAGCAGTTCTTC.

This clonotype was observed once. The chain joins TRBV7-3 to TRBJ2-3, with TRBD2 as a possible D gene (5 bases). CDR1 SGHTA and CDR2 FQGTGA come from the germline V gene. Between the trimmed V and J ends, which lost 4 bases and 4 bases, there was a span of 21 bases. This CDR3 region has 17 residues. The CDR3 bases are TGTGCCAGCAGCTCCACGTCCAGGCTGGGAGCACCAGATACGCAGTATTTT. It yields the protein CASSSTSRLGAPDTQYF.

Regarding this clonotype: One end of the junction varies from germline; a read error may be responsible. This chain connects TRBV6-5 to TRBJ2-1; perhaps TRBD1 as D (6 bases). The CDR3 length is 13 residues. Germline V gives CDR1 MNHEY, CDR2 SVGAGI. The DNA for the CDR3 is TGTGCCAGCAGAAGGACAGAATACAATGAGCTGTTCTTC. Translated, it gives CASRRTEYNELFF.

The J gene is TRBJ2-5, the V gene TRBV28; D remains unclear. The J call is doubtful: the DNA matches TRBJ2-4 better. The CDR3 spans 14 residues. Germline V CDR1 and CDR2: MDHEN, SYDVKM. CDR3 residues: CAASQPVLENIQYF. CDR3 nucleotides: TGTGCCGCCAGCCAGCCAGTGTTGGAAAACATTCAGTACTTC.

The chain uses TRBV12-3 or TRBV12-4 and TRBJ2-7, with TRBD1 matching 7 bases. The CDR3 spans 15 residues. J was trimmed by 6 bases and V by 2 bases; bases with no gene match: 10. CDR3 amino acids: CASSLWRTGAGEQYF. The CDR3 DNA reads TGTGCCAGCAGTTTATGGAGGACAGGTGCTGGCGAGCAGTACTTC.

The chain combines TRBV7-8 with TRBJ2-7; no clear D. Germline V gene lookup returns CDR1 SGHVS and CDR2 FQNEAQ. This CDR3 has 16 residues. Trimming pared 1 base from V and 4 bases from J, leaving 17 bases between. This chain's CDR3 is CASSLVARNRIYEQYF. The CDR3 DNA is TGTGCCAGCAGCTTAGTGGCCCGGAACCGAATTTACGAGCAGTACTTC.

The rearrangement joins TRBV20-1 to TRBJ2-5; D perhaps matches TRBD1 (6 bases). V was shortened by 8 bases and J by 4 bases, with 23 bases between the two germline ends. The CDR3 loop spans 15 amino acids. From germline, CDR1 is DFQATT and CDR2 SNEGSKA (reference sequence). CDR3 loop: CSLDTRARGGETQYF. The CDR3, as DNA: TGCAGTCTAGACACCCGGGCTAGAGGGGGAGAGACCCAGTACTTC.

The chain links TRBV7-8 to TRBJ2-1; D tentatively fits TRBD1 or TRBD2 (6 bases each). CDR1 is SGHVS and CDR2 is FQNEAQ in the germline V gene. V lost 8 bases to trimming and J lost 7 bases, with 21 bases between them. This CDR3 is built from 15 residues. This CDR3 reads CASAPRGGTGNEQFF. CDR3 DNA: TGTGCCAGCGCCCCGAGGGGAGGCACAGGGAATGAGCAGTTCTTC.

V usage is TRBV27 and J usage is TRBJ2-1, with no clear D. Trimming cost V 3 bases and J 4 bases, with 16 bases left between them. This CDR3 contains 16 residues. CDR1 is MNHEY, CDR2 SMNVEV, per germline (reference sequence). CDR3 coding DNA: TGTGCCAGCAGTTTTGGTAGGACGGTGTTGTACAATGAGCAGTTCTTC. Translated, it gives CASSFGRTVLYNEQFF.

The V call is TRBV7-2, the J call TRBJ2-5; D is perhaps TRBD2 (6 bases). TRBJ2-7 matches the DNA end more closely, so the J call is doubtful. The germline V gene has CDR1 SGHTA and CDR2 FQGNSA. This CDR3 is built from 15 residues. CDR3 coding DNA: TGTGCCAGCAGCTTAGGGGCGTTCGGGGGCTACGAGCAGTACTTC. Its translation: CASSLGAFGGYEQYF.

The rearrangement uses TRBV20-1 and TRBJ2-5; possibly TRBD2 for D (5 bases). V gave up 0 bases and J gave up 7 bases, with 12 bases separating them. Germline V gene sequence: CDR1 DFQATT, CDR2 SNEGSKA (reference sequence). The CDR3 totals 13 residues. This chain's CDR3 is CSAREGLDGTQYF. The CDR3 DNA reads TGCAGTGCTAGAGAAGGACTGGACGGGACCCAGTACTTC.

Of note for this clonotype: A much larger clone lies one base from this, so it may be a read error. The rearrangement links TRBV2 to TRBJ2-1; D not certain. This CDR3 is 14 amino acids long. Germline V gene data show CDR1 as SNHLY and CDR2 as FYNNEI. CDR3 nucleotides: TGTGCCAGCACCGCGAGGACGGCCTACAATGGGCAGTTCTTC. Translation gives CASTARTAYNGQFF.

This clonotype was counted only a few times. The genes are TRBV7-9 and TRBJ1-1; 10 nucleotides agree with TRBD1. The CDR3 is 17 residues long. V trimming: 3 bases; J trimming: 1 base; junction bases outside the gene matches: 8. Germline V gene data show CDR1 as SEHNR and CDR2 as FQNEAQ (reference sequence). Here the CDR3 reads CASSFTGTGARNTEAFF. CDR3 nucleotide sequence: TGTGCCAGCAGCTTTACCGGGACAGGGGCGCGGAACACTGAAGCTTTCTTT.

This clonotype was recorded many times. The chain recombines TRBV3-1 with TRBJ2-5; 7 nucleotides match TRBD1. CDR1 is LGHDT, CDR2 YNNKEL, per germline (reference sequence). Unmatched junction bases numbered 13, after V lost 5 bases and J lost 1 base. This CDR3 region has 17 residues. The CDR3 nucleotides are TGTGCCAGCAGCAAGACCTCGGGACAGCCCTTCCAAGAGACCCAGTACTTC. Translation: CASSKTSGQPFQETQYF.

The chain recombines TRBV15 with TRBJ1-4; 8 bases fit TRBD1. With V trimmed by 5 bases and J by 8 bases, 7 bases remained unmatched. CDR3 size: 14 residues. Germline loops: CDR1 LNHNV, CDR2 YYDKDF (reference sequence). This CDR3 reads CATSRQGSSEKLFF. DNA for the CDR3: TGTGCCACCAGCCGACAGGGGAGTTCAGAAAAACTGTTTTTT.

Written as DNA, the CDR3 is TGTGCCAGCAGTCCTCTGGGACTAGCGGGAATAAGGGATACGCAGTATTTT. Protein: CASSPLGLAGIRDTQYF. The chain recombines TRBV27 with TRBJ2-3, with 13 bases aligning to TRBD2. The V gene end was trimmed by 5 bases and the J gene end by 6 bases; junction bases not matched to a gene: 11. The V gene's germline CDR1 is MNHEY and CDR2 SMNVEV (reference sequence). This CDR3 is 17 amino acids long.